This T cell receptor (beta chain) was sequenced during a study of resident and recirculating memory T cells in vitiligo. Study background: Each patient gave two lesional and two nonlesional epidermal shave biopsies, plus PBMCs.

Clones were sequenced by immunoSEQ multiplex PCR, and TCRdb holds only the in-frame ones, with some missing. The sample has 70,000 or so clones, roughly 90% seen once; the top ten hold around 4.6%. No vitiligo treatment was given during the prior three months. Trimming took off 5 bases at V and 5 bases at J, with 20 bases between the two ends. Germline V gives CDR1 SGHTS, CDR2 YDEGEE. The CDR3 sequence is 15 residues long. Source material: blood. This TCR was sampled from a male donor with vitiligo. The genes are TRBV5-8 and TRBJ2-7; TRBD1 is a possible D gene (6 bases). CDR3 sequence (DNA): TGTGCCAGCAGGGGAGAATTTACAGGGTTGCACGAGCAGTACTTC. It yields the protein CASRGEFTGLHEQYF.